What follows describes a single TCR beta chain. What it binds is not known. Patients aged 18 to 65 had newly diagnosed hyperthyroidism lasting under 2 months. The record originates from a study of T cells in Graves' hyperthyroidism and ophthalmopathy. General study results and limits: Median prediction lead before ophthalmopathy onset was 5 to 7 months with the model. Most thyroid-expanded clonotypes above 0.001 were also found in blood.

V gave up 5 bases and J gave up 5 bases; unmatched junction bases: 8. There are 14 residues in the CDR3. Germline CDR1 and CDR2: SQVTM and ANQGSEA. There were TCR beta CDR3 regions amplified from RNA transcripts. TCR CDR3 regions were first amplified by RT-PCR with HTBI primers. TCRdb reanalysed the multiplex PCR reads using MiXCR and keeps one entry per CDR3 protein. The sample includes 300,000 or so distinct CDR3 sequences, roughly 18% of them seen just once. The sequenced sample consisted of blood. This TCR derives from a woman in her forties or fifties with Graves' hyperthyroidism. The genes are TRBV29-1 and TRBJ2-1; 8 positions agree with TRBD1. CDR3 DNA: TGCAGCGTTATTCTCAACAGGGGGGACAATGAGCAGTTCTTC. It yields the protein CSVILNRGDNEQFF.